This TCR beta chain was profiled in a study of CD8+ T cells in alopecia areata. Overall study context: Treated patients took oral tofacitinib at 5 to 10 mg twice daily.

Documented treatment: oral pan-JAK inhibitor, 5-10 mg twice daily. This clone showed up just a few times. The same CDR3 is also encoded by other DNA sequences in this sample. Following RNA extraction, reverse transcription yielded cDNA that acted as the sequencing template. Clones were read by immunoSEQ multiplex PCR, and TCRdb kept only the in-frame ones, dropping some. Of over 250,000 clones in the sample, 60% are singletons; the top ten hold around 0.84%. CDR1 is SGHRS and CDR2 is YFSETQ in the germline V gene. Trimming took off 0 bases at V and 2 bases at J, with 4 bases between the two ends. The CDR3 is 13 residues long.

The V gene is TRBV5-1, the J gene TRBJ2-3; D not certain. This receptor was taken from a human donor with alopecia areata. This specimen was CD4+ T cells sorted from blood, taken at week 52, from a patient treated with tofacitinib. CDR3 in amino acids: CASSLVLTDTQYF. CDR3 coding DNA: TGCGCCAGCAGCTTGGTCCTCACAGATACGCAGTATTTT. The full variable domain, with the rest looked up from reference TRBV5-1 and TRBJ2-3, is KAGVTQTPRYLIKTRGQQVTLSCSPISGHRSVSWYQQTPGQGLQFLFEYFSETQRNKGNFPGRFSGRQFSNSRSEMNVSTLELGDSALYLCASSLVLTDTQYFGPGTRLTVL.